The TCR beta chain described here comes from a study of graft-versus-host responses after intestinal transplantation. At the level of the study: Among the recipients, all got anti-thymocyte globulin induction and then tacrolimus and steroids for approximately 3 years.

Comment on this clone: Its antigen is unidentified.

The CDR3 covers 17 residues. Trimming took 5 bases from V and 7 from J; bases not matched to a gene: 15. The V gene's germline CDR1 is SGHDT and CDR2 YYEEEE. Points from the study as a whole: Researchers found peak circulating GvH clone levels linked to early post-transplant HvG declines. Recipient bone marrow held GvH clones, some seen earlier in ileum or blood.

Profiled with immunoSEQ multiplex PCR; TCRdb holds only in-frame clones, not every one. The data hold around 78,000 clones, with roughly 87% observed a single time. This chain uses TRBV5-6 with TRBJ2-1; 10 bases are a match to TRBD2. The sequence was collected from a human donor who was the organ donor for an intestinal transplant. The starting material was unstimulated CD8+ T cells sorted from spleen or lymph node cells, obtained before transplant. CDR3 DNA: TGTGCCAGCAGTGATGAGCGGGGGGGCCGGGTTGTAAATGAGCAGTTCTTC. As protein: CASSDERGGRVVNEQFF.